This passage covers 20 T cell receptor beta chains from one sample sequenced in a study of cytomegalovirus exposure and HLA in healthy donors. Primers for the PCR totalled 60 Vbeta and 13 Jbeta. Assay used: immunoSEQ multiplex PCR; TCRdb lists only in-frame clones, some missing. The sample carries some 100,000 clones, more than 65% recorded once. Specimen: PBMCs. Every receptor here comes from a woman between 18 and 29 years old in good health and CMV-seropositive.

J is TRBJ2-5 and V is TRBV14; tentatively, D is TRBD2 (5 bases). The germline V gene has CDR1 SGHDN and CDR2 FVKESK. The CDR3 contains 15 residues. Trimming stripped 1 base from V and 2 bases from J, with 11 bases between. The CDR3 nucleotides are TGTGCCAGCAGCCAAGTACGAGGGTTGCAAGAGACCCAGTACTTC. The encoded protein is CASSQVRGLQETQYF.

V usage is TRBV20-1 and J usage is TRBJ2-5; no clear D. There are 11 residues in the CDR3. The V end lost 3 bases, the J end lost 1 base, and 3 bases lay between the germline ends. The V gene's germline CDR1 is DFQATT and CDR2 SNEGSKA (reference sequence). CDR3 amino acids: CSASFQETQYF. In DNA form, the CDR3 reads TGCAGTGCTAGCTTCCAAGAGACCCAGTACTTC.

The CDR3, as DNA: TGTGCCAGCAGGCCTCGGGACAGGGAAAGGGAGACCCAGTACTTC. The encoded protein is CASRPRDRERETQYF. The chain employs TRBV28 and TRBJ2-5; 9 bases are shared with TRBD1. Germline values: CDR1 MDHEN, CDR2 SYDVKM. The CDR3 sequence is 15 residues long. Germline trimming cut 6 bases from V and 5 bases from J; bases unmatched to any gene: 10.

V and J are TRBV2 and TRBJ2-2; 7 bases match TRBD2. This CDR3 has 13 residues. Germline lookup yields CDR1 SNHLY and CDR2 FYNNEI. V trimming: 4 bases; J trimming: 6 bases; junction bases outside the gene matches: 2. The CDR3 region is CASSGTSAGELFF. DNA for the CDR3: TGTGCCAGCAGTGGCACTAGCGCCGGGGAGCTGTTTTTT.

The V and J genes are TRBV28 and TRBJ2-7; weak D call: TRBD2 (5 bases). Germline lookup yields CDR1 MDHEN and CDR2 SYDVKM. The CDR3 extends over 14 amino acids. Trimming took 6 bases from V and 5 from J, leaving 17 bases between them. CDR3 sequence: CASSNPGGSHEQYF. The CDR3 DNA sequence: TGTGCCAGCAGCAACCCCGGAGGTAGCCACGAGCAGTACTTC.

The chain joins TRBV28 to TRBJ2-7, with D unclear. The V gene's germline CDR1 is MDHEN and CDR2 SYDVKM. The CDR3 consists of 12 residues. The V end lost 5 bases, the J end lost 3 bases, and 8 bases lay between the germline ends. CDR3 sequence reads: CASSIQRYEQYF. CDR3 sequence (DNA): TGTGCCAGCAGTATCCAGCGCTACGAGCAGTACTTC.

This clone turned up a few times. The chain has TRBV7-6 and TRBJ1-5; D remains unclear. The CDR3 covers 15 residues. In germline, CDR1 is SGHVS, CDR2 FNYEAQ. The V gene lost 5 bases and the J gene lost 4 bases, with 15 bases spanning the gap. The CDR3 sequence is CASSLSGEPNQPQHF. CDR3 coding DNA: TGTGCCAGCAGCCTCTCTGGGGAGCCTAATCAGCCCCAGCATTTT.

The V and J genes are TRBV28 and TRBJ2-7; 9 bases align to TRBD2. V dropped 0 bases and J dropped 0; count of bases not matched to a gene: 3. CDR3 length equals 16 residues. From germline, CDR1 is MDHEN and CDR2 SYDVKM. As DNA, the CDR3 is TGTGCCAGCAGTTTATGGACTAGCGGACACTCCTACGAGCAGTACTTC. It codes for CASSLWTSGHSYEQYF.

The sample holds a few counts of this clone. The J gene is TRBJ1-3, the V gene TRBV19, with D maybe TRBD1 (6 bases). The V gene lost 6 bases and the J gene lost 3 bases, with 15 bases spanning the gap. This CDR3 spans 15 amino acids. Germline CDR1 is LNHDA and CDR2 is SQIVND (reference sequence). CDR3 sequence reads: CASSEGGSVGNTIYF. The DNA of the CDR3 is TGTGCCAGTAGCGAAGGGGGTTCCGTTGGAAACACCATATATTTT.

This clone has just a few counts. Other DNA variants within this sample encode the same CDR3. This sequence joins TRBV7-9 and TRBJ1-1; 8 bases map to TRBD1. The CDR3 loop spans 15 amino acids. Germline loops: CDR1 SEHNR, CDR2 FQNEAQ (reference sequence). V lost 2 bases, J lost 0 bases, and 2 bases stayed unmatched. As DNA, the CDR3 is TGTGCCAGCAGCTTACAGGGGGCCGTGAACACTGAAGCTTTCTTT. Translation gives CASSLQGAVNTEAFF.

J is TRBJ2-7 and V is TRBV4-1; no definite D call. The V and J ends lost 3 bases and 0 bases respectively, with 9 bases between them. This CDR3 comprises 14 residues. Germline CDR1 reads MGHRA; CDR2 reads YSYEKL. CDR3 nucleotide sequence: TGCGCCAGCAGCCATGGTCAGGACTCCTACGAGCAGTACTTC. Its protein product is CASSHGQDSYEQYF.

The chain combines TRBV18 with TRBJ1-6; TRBD1 matches 9 bases. V shed 3 bases and J 10 bases; nucleotides not matched to a gene: 4. CDR3 size: 14 residues. Germline values: CDR1 KGHSH, CDR2 LQKENI. The CDR3 is CASSPGTGQSPLHF. The CDR3 DNA reads TGTGCCAGCTCACCGGGGACAGGGCAATCACCCCTCCACTTT.

The chain combines TRBV7-9 with TRBJ1-2; D gene ambiguous. Trimming stripped 5 bases from V and 5 bases from J, with 9 bases between. This CDR3 spans 12 amino acids. Germline CDR1 and CDR2: SEHNR and FQNEAQ (reference sequence). The CDR3 coding sequence is TGTGCCAGCAGCGACCCGGGTTATGGCTACACCTTC. Translation gives CASSDPGYGYTF.

This chain joins TRBV30 and TRBJ2-7; 13 nucleotides match TRBD2. The CDR3 spans 15 residues. Germline CDR1 is GTSNPN and CDR2 is SVGIG (reference sequence). Unmatched junction bases numbered 8, after V lost 4 bases and J lost 5 bases. The CDR3 DNA is TGTGCCTGGAAGAGACTAGCGGGAGGTCCCAACGAGCAGTACTTC. Translated, it gives CAWKRLAGGPNEQYF.

This chain links TRBV28 with TRBJ2-7, with 8 positions matching TRBD1. Looked up from germline, CDR1 is MDHEN and CDR2 is SYDVKM. This CDR3 spans 14 amino acids. J lost 5 bases, V lost 7 bases, and 10 bases had no gene match. The CDR3 nucleotides are TGTGCCAGCACTGATCCAGGGGGCTTCGACGAGCAGTACTTC. Protein: CASTDPGGFDEQYF.

The V call is TRBV18, the J call TRBJ2-5, with D unclear. In germline, CDR1 is KGHSH, CDR2 LQKENI. V dropped 3 bases and J dropped 0 bases, with 5 bases sitting between them. The CDR3 is made up of 13 amino acids. CDR3 in DNA: TGTGCCAGCTCACCCCAGTACCAAGAGACCCAGTACTTC. Encoded protein: CASSPQYQETQYF.

This clone was found a few times. The rearrangement joins TRBV27 to TRBJ2-4; D might be TRBD1 (5 bases). The germline CDR1 and CDR2 sequences are MNHEY and SMNVEV (reference sequence). The CDR3 is 11 residues long. The germline V and J ends were trimmed by 11 bases and 4 bases, with 9 bases remaining between them. This CDR3 is CASYRKNIQYF. In DNA, the CDR3 is TGTGCCTCGTACAGGAAAAACATTCAGTACTTC.

V usage is TRBV4-3 and J usage is TRBJ2-7, with 8 bases matching TRBD2. The CDR3 runs to 15 residues. CDR1 is LGHNA and CDR2 is YSLEER in the germline V gene. Trimming at V came to 1 base and at J to 6 bases, leaving 8 bases not matched to a gene. For the CDR3, the DNA is TGCGCCAGCAGCCAAGTAGAAGCGGGAGAAGGCGAGCAGTACTTC. This codes for CASSQVEAGEGEQYF.

The rearrangement uses TRBV27 and TRBJ2-2, with a tentative D call TRBD1 (6 bases). Germline lookup yields CDR1 MNHEY and CDR2 SMNVEV (reference sequence). The CDR3 covers 13 residues. The V end was cut by 9 bases, the J end by 5 bases, with 13 bases between. For the CDR3, the DNA is TGTGCCAGTCGAACAGGGTCGACCGGGGAGCTGTTTTTT. Its translation is CASRTGSTGELFF.

This clone was seen just once. The V gene is TRBV2, the J gene TRBJ2-2; 7 bases are shared with TRBD1. Germline V CDR1 and CDR2: SNHLY, FYNNEI. V lost 6 bases, J lost 1 base, and 5 bases stayed unmatched. The CDR3 covers 15 residues. The CDR3 bases are TGTGCCAGCAGCAACAGGGGACGGAACACCGGGGAGCTGTTTTTT. It yields the protein CASSNRGRNTGELFF.